This passage covers 9 T cell receptor beta chains from one sample sequenced in a study of blood T cell repertoires in COVID-19. The data were produced by immunoSEQ multiplex PCR, yet TCRdb's version contains in-frame clones alone and is incomplete. The sample gives tens of thousands of clones, more than 75% of which show up once; around 5.4% is in the top ten. Sequenced: PBMCs or T cells enriched from blood (not recorded which). The receptor source for this set is a woman aged 45-65 years with acute COVID-19.

The V and J genes are TRBV4-2 and TRBJ1-1; 9 bases match TRBD1. V was clipped by 4 bases and J by 5 bases; unmatched bases: 2. This CDR3 has 13 amino acids. In germline, CDR1 is LGHNA, CDR2 YNFKEQ. The CDR3 region is CASSPGQGTEAFF. Here the CDR3 DNA reads TGTGCCAGCAGCCCTGGACAGGGGACTGAAGCTTTCTTT.

J is TRBJ1-2 and V is TRBV29-1; TRBD1 agrees at 9 bases. Losses at the gene ends were 7 bases for V and 10 bases for J; bases not matched to a gene: 7. There are 11 residues in the CDR3. Germline V gene lookup returns CDR1 SQVTM and CDR2 ANQGSEA. For the CDR3, the DNA is TGCAGCGCTCTGGGACAGGGTGTCTACACCTTC. This gives the protein CSALGQGVYTF.

This chain joins TRBV4-1 and TRBJ2-5; 14 positions agree with TRBD2. Germline V CDR1 and CDR2: MGHRA, YSYEKL. Germline trimming cut 0 bases from V and 7 bases from J; bases unmatched to any gene: 1. This CDR3 spans 15 amino acids. The CDR3 loop reads CASSQEGTSGGTQYF. The CDR3 nucleotides are TGCGCCAGCAGCCAAGAGGGGACTAGCGGGGGGACCCAGTACTTC.

The J gene is TRBJ1-1, the V gene TRBV5-6; 8 nucleotides match TRBD1. With 2 bases clipped from V and 0 bases from J, the junction kept 3 bases outside the gene matches. The CDR3 runs 15 residues. From germline, CDR1 is SGHDT and CDR2 YYEEEE. Here the CDR3 DNA reads TGTGCCAGCAGCTTTGGGACAGGCGTGAACACTGAAGCTTTCTTT. Amino acid sequence: CASSFGTGVNTEAFF.

V usage is TRBV5-1 and J usage is TRBJ1-1, with 9 bases fitting TRBD1. Unmatched junction bases numbered 4, after V lost 0 bases and J lost 1 base. Per the germline V gene, CDR1 is SGHRS and CDR2 is YFSETQ. The CDR3 contains 16 residues. CDR3 nucleotides: TGCGCCAGCAGCTTGGGGGGACAGGGAACGAACACTGAAGCTTTCTTT. This translates into CASSLGGQGTNTEAFF.

The V gene is TRBV7-9, the J gene TRBJ1-1; possible D gene TRBD1, 6 bases. Between the trimmed V and J ends, which lost 5 bases and 2 bases, there was a span of 9 bases. CDR1 and CDR2 (germline): SEHNR, FQNEAQ (reference sequence). The CDR3 has 13 amino acids. CDR3 sequence: CASSRTANTEAFF. DNA for the CDR3: TGTGCCAGCAGCAGGACAGCAAACACTGAAGCTTTCTTT.

V gene TRBV5-1 combines with J gene TRBJ2-5; 7 bases are shared with TRBD1. Germline V gene data show CDR1 as SGHRS and CDR2 as YFSETQ. The CDR3 totals 13 residues. Trimming at V came to 4 bases and at J to 4 bases, leaving 4 bases not matched to a gene. For the CDR3, the DNA is TGCGCCAGCAGCGGGAACAGGGGAGAGACCCAGTACTTC. Its protein product is CASSGNRGETQYF. Together with reference TRBV5-1 and TRBJ2-5, the CDR3 gives the full variable domain: KAGVTQTPRYLIKTRGQQVTLSCSPISGHRSVSWYQQTPGQGLQFLFEYFSETQRNKGNFPGRFSGRQFSNSRSEMNVSTLELGDSALYLCASSGNRGETQYFGPGTRLLVL.

V is TRBV5-5 and J is TRBJ2-1; tentatively, D is TRBD2 (6 bases). The CDR3 is 15 residues long. In germline, CDR1 is SGHKS, CDR2 YYEKEE (reference sequence). V lost 0 bases to trimming and J lost 2 bases, with 9 bases between them. CDR3 in DNA: TGTGCCAGCAGCTTGGACGGGGGAACCTACAATGAGCAGTTCTTC. It translates to CASSLDGGTYNEQFF.

The rearrangement joins TRBV7-5 to TRBJ1-5; TRBD1 is the table's D call, not checked against the DNA. TRBV7-5 is given as a pseudogene. The CDR3 sequence is 14 residues long. As DNA, the CDR3 is TGTGCCAGAAGCCTCACAGGTCTCGGTCAGCCCCAGCATTTT. Its translation: CARSLTGLGQPQHF.